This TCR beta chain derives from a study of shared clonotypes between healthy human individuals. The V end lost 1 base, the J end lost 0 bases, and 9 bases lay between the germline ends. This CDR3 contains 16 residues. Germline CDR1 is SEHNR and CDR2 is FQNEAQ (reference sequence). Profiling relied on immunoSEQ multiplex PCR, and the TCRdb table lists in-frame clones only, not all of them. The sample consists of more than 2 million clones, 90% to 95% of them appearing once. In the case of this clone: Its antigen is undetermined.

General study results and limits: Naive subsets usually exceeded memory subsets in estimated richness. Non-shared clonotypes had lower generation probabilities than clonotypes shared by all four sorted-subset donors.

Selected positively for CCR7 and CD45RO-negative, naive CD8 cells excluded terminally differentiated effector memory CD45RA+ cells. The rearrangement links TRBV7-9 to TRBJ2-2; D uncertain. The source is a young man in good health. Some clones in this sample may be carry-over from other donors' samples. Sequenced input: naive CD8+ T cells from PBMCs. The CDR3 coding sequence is TGTGCCAGCAGCTTAGTGGCTGAAGCGAACACCGGGGAGCTGTTTTTT. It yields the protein CASSLVAEANTGELFF.